What follows describes a single TCR beta chain. This specimen comes from a study of blood T cell repertoires in COVID-19. About the research overall: Sites across the United States, Italy and Spain contributed samples from acute and convalescent COVID-19. The analysed material was cDNA or gDNA that came from T cells, B-cell-depleted T cells, or PBMCs.

There are 18 residues in the CDR3. V lost 0 bases, J lost 2 bases, and 7 bases stayed unmatched. CDR1 SGHDT and CDR2 YYEEEE come from the germline V gene. Original handling: Reference gene primer amplification in the assay estimated nucleated cell counts. This table comes from immunoSEQ multiplex PCR, and its TCRdb copy is limited to in-frame clones, with some not included. The V and J calls and clone size come from that table; D and trimming were worked out from the DNA. Seen here are about 260,000 clones, about 89% observed once, and the top ten hold 8.5% to 10%. The specimen was peripheral blood. The TCR originated in a man between 40 and 49 years old who had recovered from COVID-19. This sequence joins TRBV5-6 and TRBJ1-5, with 11 bases identical to TRBD1. The CDR3 bases are TGTGCCAGCAGCTTGGGTCCGGGACAGGGGGTGGGCAATCAGCCCCAGCATTTT. Translated, it gives CASSLGPGQGVGNQPQHF. Complete variable domain (other parts from reference TRBV5-6 and TRBJ1-5): DAGVTQSPTHLIKTRGQQVTLRCSPKSGHDTVSWYQQALGQGPQFIFQYYEEEERQRGNFPDRFSGHQFPNYSSELNVNALLLGDSALYLCASSLGPGQGVGNQPQHFGDGTRLSIL.